This T cell receptor (beta chain) was recorded in a study of blood T cell repertoires in COVID-19 (dated by TCRdb to about 2020). In terms of the full investigation: Samples from collaborators originated in the United States, Italy and Spain and spanned both the acute and convalescent phases of COVID-19. The dataset comprised deeply sampled blood TCRbeta repertoires from subjects exposed to, actively infected with, or recovered from COVID-19. The prospective study material was composed of cDNA or gDNA derived from T cells, B-cell-depleted T cells, or PBMCs. The repertoires were released in a freely available public database intended as a resource for research on the immune response to SARS-CoV-2. The samples were drawn from two sources: the first 160 participants of the ongoing ImmuneRACE study, and 950 to 1,500 subjects contributed by 6 global collaborators. Sample metadata almost always included a de-identified subject ID, COVID-19 status, age in years and sex. Where HLA class I and class II types were available, the types were taken from metadata supplied by the sample provider, not from assay-based typing.

In the prospective study, participants were about 18 to 89 years old, resided in about two dozen geographic areas of the United States, and were enrolled through a virtual design. To assign participants to cohorts, the prospective study relied on clinical history that participants themselves reported in a screening survey and a study questionnaire. For ImmuneRACE Cohort 3, a participant was defined as recovered based on two consecutive negative NP/OP PCR tests, clearance by a healthcare professional, or resolution of symptoms. Each participant in the prospective study had whole blood, serum and a nasopharyngeal or oropharyngeal swab collected by mobile phlebotomists. Additional blood draws and questionnaires over an approximately two-month period could optionally be provided by prospective study participants. Before DNA extraction, blood samples from the prospective study were shipped at room temperature or frozen.

What the study reported, not specific to this receptor: Clinical and demographic metadata were provided uncurated, with the amount varying by source and participant.

For CDR1 and CDR2, the germline V gene (reference sequence) lists MNHEY and SMNVEV. From the cysteine up to the phenylalanine, the CDR3 has a length of 14 residues. Only the CDR3 DNA is retained, 42 bases long and in frame from the first base. The germline V and J ends show losses of 1 base and 3 bases respectively, and no gene match explains 2 bases of the junction. As concerns this clone: The antigen this receptor binds is unknown. No base-level quality is on record; no much larger clone is a single base apart.

TCRbeta CDR3 regions were amplified from genomic DNA using the immunoSEQ Assay, a bias-controlled multiplex PCR. The paper's processing steps were these. The number of nucleated cells in each sample was estimated by amplification of reference gene primers within the assay. Sequence reads were collapsed and filtered to measure the absolute abundance of every unique TCRbeta CDR3 rearrangement. Productive Simpson clonality was computed per sample as the square root of Simpson's diversity index over productive rearrangements. The source is immuneACCESS, and TCRdb retained only in-frame sequences with V and J called. Part of the clones is not carried over; for the studies checked, unresolved V genes explain less than half of this, and the remainder is unexplained. That table supplies the V and J calls and clone size; D and trimming were determined from the DNA. Recorded for this sample are hundreds of thousands of clones; 80% to 90% of them occurred a single time. The ten largest account for less than 2.5% of the sample.

The chain links TRBV27 with TRBJ2-7, with 8 bases matching TRBD2. Sequencing used PBMCs or T cells enriched from blood (not recorded which). The receptor's source is a man aged 25 to 40 who had recovered from COVID-19. The sequence in DNA is TGTGCCAGCAGTTTATTCGGGGGGGGCTACGAGCAGTACTTC. The resulting protein is CASSLFGGGYEQYF.